This T cell receptor (beta chain) was captured by sequencing in a study of identical twins. V trimming: 3 bases; J trimming: 2 bases; junction bases outside the gene matches: 7. The CDR3 extends over 17 amino acids. CDR1 SGHDN and CDR2 FVKESK come from the germline V gene. This clonotype showed up just a few times. Its antigen is undetermined. Study observations and caveats: Zero-insertion findings could be partly confounded by invariant cells (MAIT and iNKT cells).

TCRdb re-called the 5' RACE reads through MiXCR, storing one row per CDR3 protein. The sample lists some 560,000 distinct CDR3 sequences; 9% to 10% were seen once. A further study also used this sample, focusing on yellow fever vaccine responses in identical twins.

This sequence originates from a woman aged 18 to 35 in good health. Input material: PBMCs. This chain uses TRBV14 with TRBJ2-1, with TRBD2 matching over 10 bases. The CDR3 spells CASSQLAGGDTYNEQFF. CDR3 nucleotide sequence: TGTGCCAGCAGCCAGTTAGCGGGAGGTGATACCTACAATGAGCAGTTCTTC.